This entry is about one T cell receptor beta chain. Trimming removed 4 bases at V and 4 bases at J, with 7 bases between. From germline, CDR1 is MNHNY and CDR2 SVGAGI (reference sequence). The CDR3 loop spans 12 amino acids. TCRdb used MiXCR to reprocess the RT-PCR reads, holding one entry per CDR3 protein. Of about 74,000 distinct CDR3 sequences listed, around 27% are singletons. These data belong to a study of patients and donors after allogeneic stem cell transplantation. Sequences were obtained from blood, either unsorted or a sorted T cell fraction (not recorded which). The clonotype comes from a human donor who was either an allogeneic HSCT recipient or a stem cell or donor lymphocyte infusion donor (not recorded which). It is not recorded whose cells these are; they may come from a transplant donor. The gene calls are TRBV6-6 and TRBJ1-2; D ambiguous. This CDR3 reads CASSLAGYGYTF. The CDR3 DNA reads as TGTGCCAGCAGTTTAGCGGGCTATGGCTACACCTTC.